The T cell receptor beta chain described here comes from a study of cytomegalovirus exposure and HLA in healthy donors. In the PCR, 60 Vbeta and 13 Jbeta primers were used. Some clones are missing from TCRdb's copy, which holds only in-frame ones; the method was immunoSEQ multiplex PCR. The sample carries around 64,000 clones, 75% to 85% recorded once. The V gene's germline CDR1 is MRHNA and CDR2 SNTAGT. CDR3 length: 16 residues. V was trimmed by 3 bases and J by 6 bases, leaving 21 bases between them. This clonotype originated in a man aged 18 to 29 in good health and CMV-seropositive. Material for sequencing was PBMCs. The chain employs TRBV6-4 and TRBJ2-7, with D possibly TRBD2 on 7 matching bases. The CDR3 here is CASSEDGGRGNGEQYF. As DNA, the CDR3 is TGTGCCAGCAGTGAAGACGGAGGGAGGGGGAACGGCGAGCAGTACTTC.